Sequencing of this T cell receptor beta chain was carried out in a study of patients and donors after allogeneic stem cell transplantation. Germline lookup yields CDR1 SGHRS and CDR2 YFSETQ. The CDR3 extends over 13 amino acids. With 5 bases removed from V and 6 bases from J, the gap between germline ends came to 9 bases. MiXCR was run by TCRdb on the RT-PCR reads, yielding one entry per CDR3 protein. Found here are around 200,000 distinct CDR3 sequences, 35% to 45% of them singletons; the top ten hold about 9.9%. This chain joins TRBV5-1 and TRBJ1-6; the D is unclear. The sequenced sample consisted of blood, either unsorted or a sorted T cell fraction (not recorded which). This clonotype was sampled from a human donor who was either an allogeneic HSCT recipient or a stem cell or donor lymphocyte infusion donor (not recorded which). It is not recorded whose cells these are; they may come from a transplant donor. The CDR3 DNA follows: TGCGCCAGCAGGTCTGCTCGTAATTCACCCCTCCACTTT. This codes for CASRSARNSPLHF.